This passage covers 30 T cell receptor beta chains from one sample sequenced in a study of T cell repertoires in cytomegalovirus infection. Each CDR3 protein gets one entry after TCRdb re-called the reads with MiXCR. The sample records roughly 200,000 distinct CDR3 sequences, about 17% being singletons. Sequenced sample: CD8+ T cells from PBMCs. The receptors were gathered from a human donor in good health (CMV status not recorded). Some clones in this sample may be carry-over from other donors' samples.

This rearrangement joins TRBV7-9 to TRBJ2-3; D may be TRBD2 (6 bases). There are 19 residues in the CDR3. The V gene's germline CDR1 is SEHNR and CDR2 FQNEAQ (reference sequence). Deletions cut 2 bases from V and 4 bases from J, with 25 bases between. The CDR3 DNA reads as TGTGCCAGCAGCTTAACGGATACACCCCCGGGACTTACCCCAGATACGCAGTATTTT. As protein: CASSLTDTPPGLTPDTQYF. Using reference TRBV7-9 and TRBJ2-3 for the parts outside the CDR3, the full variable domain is DTGVSQNPRHKITKRGQNVTFRCDPISEHNRLYWYRQTLGQGPEFLTYFQNEAQLEKSRLLSDRFSAERPKGSFSTLEIQRTEQGDSAMYLCASSLTDTPPGLTPDTQYFGPGTRLTVL.

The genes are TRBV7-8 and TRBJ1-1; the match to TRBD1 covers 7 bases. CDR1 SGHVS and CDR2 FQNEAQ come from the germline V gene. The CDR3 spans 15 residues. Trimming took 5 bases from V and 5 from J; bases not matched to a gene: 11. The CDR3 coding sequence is TGTGCCAGCAGCCCCCACCGGACAGGAAAGACTGAAGCTTTCTTT. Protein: CASSPHRTGKTEAFF.

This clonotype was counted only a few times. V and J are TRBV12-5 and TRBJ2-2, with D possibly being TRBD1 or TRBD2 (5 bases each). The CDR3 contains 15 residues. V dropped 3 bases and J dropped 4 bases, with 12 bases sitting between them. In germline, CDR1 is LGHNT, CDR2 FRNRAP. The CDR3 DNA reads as TGTGCTAGTGGTTTCCCGGGACGGGTCACCGGGGAGCTGTTTTTT. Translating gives CASGFPGRVTGELFF.

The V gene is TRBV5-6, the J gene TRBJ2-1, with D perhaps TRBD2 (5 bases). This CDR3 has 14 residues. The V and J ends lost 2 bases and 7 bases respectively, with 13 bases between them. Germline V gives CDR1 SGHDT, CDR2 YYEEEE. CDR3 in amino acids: CASSFSGILNEQFF. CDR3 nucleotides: TGTGCCAGCAGCTTCTCCGGGATCCTGAATGAGCAGTTCTTC.

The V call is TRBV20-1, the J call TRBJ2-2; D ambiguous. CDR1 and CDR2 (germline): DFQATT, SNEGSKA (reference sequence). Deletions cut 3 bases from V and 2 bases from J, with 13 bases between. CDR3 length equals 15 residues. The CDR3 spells CSARSPRANTGELFF. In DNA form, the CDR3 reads TGCAGTGCTAGGAGCCCGCGAGCAAACACCGGGGAGCTGTTTTTT.

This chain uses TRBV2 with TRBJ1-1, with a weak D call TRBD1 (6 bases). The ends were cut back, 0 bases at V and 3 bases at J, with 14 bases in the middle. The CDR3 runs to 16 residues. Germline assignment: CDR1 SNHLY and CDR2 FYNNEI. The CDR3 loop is CASSEAGGRGDTEAFF. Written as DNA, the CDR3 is TGTGCCAGCAGTGAAGCCGGGGGGCGGGGTGACACTGAAGCTTTCTTT.

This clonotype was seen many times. The CDR3 bases are TGCAGCGGGCACAGAAACACTGAAGCTTTCTTT. This codes for CSGHRNTEAFF. V gene TRBV29-1 combines with J gene TRBJ1-1; D unresolved. Germline V lookup: CDR1 SQVTM, CDR2 ANQGSEA. Trimming left V 7 bases short and J 2 bases short, with 8 bases between. The CDR3 runs 11 residues.

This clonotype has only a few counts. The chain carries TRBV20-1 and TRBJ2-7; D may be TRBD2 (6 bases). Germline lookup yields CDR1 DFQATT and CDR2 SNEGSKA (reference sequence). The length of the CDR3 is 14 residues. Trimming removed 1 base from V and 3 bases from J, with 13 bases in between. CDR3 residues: CSARGLDWVYEQYF. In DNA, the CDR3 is TGCAGTGCTAGAGGACTAGACTGGGTCTACGAGCAGTACTTC.

CDR3 coding DNA: TGTGCCAGCAGCCTGACAGAAGGAAACACCATATATTTT. This codes for CASSLTEGNTIYF. The chain recombines TRBV7-6 with TRBJ1-3; D possibly corresponds to TRBD1 (5 bases). The CDR3 covers 13 residues. Germline assignment: CDR1 SGHVS and CDR2 FNYEAQ. Trimming shortened V by 5 bases and J by 4 bases, and 9 bases separated the two germline ends.

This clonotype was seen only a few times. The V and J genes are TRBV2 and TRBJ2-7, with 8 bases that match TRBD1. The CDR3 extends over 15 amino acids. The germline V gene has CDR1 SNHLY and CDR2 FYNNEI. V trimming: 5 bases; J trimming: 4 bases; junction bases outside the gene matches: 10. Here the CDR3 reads CASSSSWTGTYEQYF. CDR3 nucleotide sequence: TGTGCCAGCAGTTCGTCTTGGACAGGGACATACGAGCAGTACTTC. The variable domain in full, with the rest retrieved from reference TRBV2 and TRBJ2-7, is EPEVTQTPSHQVTQMGQEVILRCVPISNHLYFYWYRQILGQKVEFLVSFYNNEISEKSEIFDDQFSVERPDGSNFTLKIRSTKLEDSAMYFCASSSSWTGTYEQYFGPGTRLTVT.

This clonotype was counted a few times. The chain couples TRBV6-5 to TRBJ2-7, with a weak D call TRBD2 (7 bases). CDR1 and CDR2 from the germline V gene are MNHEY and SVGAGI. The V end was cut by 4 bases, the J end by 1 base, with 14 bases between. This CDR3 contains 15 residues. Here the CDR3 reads CASSWGGGQSYEQYF. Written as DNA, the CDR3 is TGTGCCAGCAGTTGGGGCGGGGGCCAATCCTACGAGCAGTACTTC.

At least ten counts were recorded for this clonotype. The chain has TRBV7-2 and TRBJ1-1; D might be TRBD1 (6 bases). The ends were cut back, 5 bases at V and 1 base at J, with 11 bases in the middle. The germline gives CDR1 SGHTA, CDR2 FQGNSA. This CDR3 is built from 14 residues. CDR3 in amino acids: CASSTTTGNTEAFF. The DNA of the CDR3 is TGTGCCAGCAGCACTACGACAGGGAACACTGAAGCTTTCTTT.

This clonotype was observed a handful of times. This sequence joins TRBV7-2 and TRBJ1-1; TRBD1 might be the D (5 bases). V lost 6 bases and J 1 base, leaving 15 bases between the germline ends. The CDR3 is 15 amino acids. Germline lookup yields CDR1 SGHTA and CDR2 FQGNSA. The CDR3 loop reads CASRPYRDPNTEAFF. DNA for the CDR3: TGTGCCAGCAGGCCCTACCGGGACCCGAACACTGAAGCTTTCTTT.

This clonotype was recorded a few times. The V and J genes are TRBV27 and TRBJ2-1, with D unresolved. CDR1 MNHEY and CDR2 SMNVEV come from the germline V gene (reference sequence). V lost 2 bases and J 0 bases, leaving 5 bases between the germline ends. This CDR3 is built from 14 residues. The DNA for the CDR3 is TGTGCCAGCAGTTTAGAGAGCTCCTACAATGAGCAGTTCTTC. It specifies CASSLESSYNEQFF.

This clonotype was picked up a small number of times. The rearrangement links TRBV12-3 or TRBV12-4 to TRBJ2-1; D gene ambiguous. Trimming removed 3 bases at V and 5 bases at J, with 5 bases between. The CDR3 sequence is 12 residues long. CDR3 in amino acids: CASSLSHNEQFF. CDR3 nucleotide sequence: TGTGCCAGCAGTTTGAGTCACAATGAGCAGTTCTTC.

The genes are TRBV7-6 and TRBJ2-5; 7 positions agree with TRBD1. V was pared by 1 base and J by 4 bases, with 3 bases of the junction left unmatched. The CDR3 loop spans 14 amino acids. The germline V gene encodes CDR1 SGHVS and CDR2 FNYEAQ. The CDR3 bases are TGTGCCAGCAGCTTAGGAGGGGGCGGAGAGACCCAGTACTTC. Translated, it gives CASSLGGGGETQYF.

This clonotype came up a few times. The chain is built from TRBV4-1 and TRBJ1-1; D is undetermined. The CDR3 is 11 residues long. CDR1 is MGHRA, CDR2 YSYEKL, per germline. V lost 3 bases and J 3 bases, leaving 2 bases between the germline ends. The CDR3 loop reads CASSHDTEAFF. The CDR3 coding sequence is TGCGCCAGCAGCCATGACACTGAAGCTTTCTTT.

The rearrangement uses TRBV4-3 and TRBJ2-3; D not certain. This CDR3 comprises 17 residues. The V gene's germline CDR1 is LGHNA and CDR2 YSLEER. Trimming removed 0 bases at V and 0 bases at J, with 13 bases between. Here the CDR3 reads CASSQDIGRPSTDTQYF. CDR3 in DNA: TGCGCCAGCAGCCAAGACATAGGCAGACCTAGCACAGATACGCAGTATTTT.

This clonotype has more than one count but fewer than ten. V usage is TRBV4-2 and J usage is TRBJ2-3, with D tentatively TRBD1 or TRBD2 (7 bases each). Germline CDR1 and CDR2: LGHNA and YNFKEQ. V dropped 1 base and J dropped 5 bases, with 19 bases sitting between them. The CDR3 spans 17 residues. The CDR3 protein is CASSQAEGGGGQDTQYF. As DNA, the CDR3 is TGTGCCAGCAGCCAAGCTGAGGGAGGGGGCGGTCAAGATACGCAGTATTTT.

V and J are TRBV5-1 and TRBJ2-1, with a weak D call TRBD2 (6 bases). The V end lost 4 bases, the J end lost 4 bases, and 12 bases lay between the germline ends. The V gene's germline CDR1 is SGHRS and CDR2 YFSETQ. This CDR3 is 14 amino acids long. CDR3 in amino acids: CASSRGGEYNEQFF. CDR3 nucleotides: TGCGCCAGCAGCCGCGGAGGGGAATACAATGAGCAGTTCTTC.

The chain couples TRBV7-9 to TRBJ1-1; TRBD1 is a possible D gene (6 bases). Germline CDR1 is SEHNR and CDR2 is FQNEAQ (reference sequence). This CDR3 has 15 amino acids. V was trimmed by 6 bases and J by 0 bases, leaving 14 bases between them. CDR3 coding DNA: TGTGCCAGCAGGCACGGGGGGCTGGTGAACACTGAAGCTTTCTTT. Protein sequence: CASRHGGLVNTEAFF.

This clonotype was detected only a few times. The CDR3 here is CASSESTGRDGYTF. CDR3 bases: TGCGCCAGCAGTGAGTCGACCGGGAGGGATGGCTACACCTTC. The chain couples TRBV10-2 to TRBJ1-2; D gene uncertain. V was trimmed by 0 bases and J by 6 bases, leaving 11 bases between them. The CDR3 consists of 14 residues. Germline V gene sequence: CDR1 WSHSY, CDR2 SAAADI.

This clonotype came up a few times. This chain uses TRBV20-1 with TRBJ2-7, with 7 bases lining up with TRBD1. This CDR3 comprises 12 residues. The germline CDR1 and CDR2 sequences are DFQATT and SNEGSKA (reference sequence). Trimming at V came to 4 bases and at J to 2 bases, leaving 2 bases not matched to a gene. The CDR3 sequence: CSATDRAYEQYF. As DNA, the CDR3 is TGCAGTGCTACCGACAGGGCCTACGAGCAGTACTTC.

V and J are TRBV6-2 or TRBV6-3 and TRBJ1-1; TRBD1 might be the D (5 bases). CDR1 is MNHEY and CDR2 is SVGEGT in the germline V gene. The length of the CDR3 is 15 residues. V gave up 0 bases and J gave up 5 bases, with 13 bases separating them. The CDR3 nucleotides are TGTGCCAGCAGTTACTCGGTCAGGGATGGTACTGAAGCTTTCTTT. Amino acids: CASSYSVRDGTEAFF.

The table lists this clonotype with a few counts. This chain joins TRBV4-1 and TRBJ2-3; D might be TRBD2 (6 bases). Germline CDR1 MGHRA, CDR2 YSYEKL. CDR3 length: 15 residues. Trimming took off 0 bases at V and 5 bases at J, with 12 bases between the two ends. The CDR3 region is CASSQDGGAQDTQYF. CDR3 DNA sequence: TGCGCCAGCAGCCAAGATGGCGGGGCCCAAGATACGCAGTATTTT.

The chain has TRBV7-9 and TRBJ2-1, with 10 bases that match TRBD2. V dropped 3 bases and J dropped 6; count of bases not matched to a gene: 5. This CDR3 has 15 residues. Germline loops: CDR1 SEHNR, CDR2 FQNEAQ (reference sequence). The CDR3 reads CASSLSGGATNEQFF. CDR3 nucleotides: TGTGCCAGCAGCTTGAGCGGGGGGGCCACCAATGAGCAGTTCTTC.

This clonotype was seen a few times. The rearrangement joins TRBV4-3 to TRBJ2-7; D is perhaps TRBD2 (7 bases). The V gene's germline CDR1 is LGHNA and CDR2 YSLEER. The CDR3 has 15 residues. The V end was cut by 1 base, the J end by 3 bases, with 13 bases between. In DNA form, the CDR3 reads TGCGCCAGCAGCCAAGGCCGGGGGGCACTCTACGAGCAGTACTTC. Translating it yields CASSQGRGALYEQYF.

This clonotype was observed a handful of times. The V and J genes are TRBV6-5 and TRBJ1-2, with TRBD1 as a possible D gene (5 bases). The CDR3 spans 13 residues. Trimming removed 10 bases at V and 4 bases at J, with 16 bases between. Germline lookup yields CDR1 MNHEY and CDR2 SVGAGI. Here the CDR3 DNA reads TGTGCCACAGGGACTGCAACCCTCTATGGCTACACCTTC. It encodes CATGTATLYGYTF.

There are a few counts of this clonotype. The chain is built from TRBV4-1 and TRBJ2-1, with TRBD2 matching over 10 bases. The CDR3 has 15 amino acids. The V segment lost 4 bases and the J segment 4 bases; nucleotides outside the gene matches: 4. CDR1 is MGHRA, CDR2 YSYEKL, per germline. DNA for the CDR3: TGCGCCAGCAGCCCCGGACTAGCGGTTTACAATGAGCAGTTCTTC. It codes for CASSPGLAVYNEQFF.

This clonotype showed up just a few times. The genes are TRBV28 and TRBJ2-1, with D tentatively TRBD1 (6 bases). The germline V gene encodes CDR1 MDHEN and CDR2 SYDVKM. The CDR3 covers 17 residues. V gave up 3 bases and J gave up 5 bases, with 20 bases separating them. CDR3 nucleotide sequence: TGTGCCAGCAGTTTCTCAACCAGGGGAGCGGTAAACAATGAGCAGTTCTTC. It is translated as CASSFSTRGAVNNEQFF. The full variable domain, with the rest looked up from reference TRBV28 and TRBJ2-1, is DVKVTQSSRYLVKRTGEKVFLECVQDMDHENMFWYRQDPGLGLRLIYFSYDVKMKEKGDIPEGYSVSREKKERFSLILESASTNQTSMYLCASSFSTRGAVNNEQFFGPGTRLTVL.